This is a list of T cell receptor beta chains from one sample in a study of T cell repertoires in cytomegalovirus infection. Via MiXCR, TCRdb re-called the reads, giving one row per CDR3 protein. The repertoire has some 900,000 distinct CDR3 sequences, approximately 30% of them found once; the top ten carry around 11%. Their specific antigens are unknown. The sample here was cultured CD8+ T cells from PBMCs, taken from culture after CMV antigen stimulation. These receptors originate from a human donor in good health (CMV status not recorded). Some clones in this sample may be carry-over from other donors' samples. Both conserved end residues are part of each CDR3. The D gene is left open where the match is weak. Size values are once, few and many counts, or a class for expanded clones, and some rows have none.

clone_size,j_call,v_call,d_call,cdr3_nt,cdr3_aa
few,TRBJ2-3,TRBV7-9,NA,TGTGCCAGCAGCCCGAATCGGGGTAGAACAGATACGCAGTATTTT,CASSPNRGRTDTQYF
many,TRBJ2-3,TRBV4-1,NA,TGCGCCAGCAGCCAAGATTACGGTGTCTACCCTCCAGATACGCAGTATTTT,CASSQDYGVYPPDTQYF
many,TRBJ1-6,TRBV10-2,NA,TGCGCCAGCTCCGGACAGTTTGCTTCACCCCTCCACTTT,CASSGQFASPLHF
NA,TRBJ2-2,TRBV25-1,TRBD2,TGTGCCAGCAGTGAATCTGCGGGGGGGCCGGACACCGGGGAGCTGTTTTTT,CASSESAGGPDTGELFF
NA,TRBJ2-3,TRBV12-3/TRBV12-4,NA,TGTGCCAGCAGTTTAGACTTCCGGCCCCTCACAGATACGCAGTATTTT,CASSLDFRPLTDTQYF
NA,TRBJ1-2,TRBV20-1,NA,TGCAGTGCTAGCCCGGCAGCCTCTTCTAACTATGGCTACACCTTC,CSASPAASSNYGYTF
NA,TRBJ2-3,TRBV7-8,TRBD2,TGTGCCAGCAGCTCCCGACTAGCCCAGAGCGGAATGCAGTATTTT,CASSSRLAQSGMQYF
few,TRBJ1-5,TRBV4-1,TRBD1,TGCGCCAGCAGCCAGGGCATACCGGGACAGGCGTTGAATCAGCCCCAGCATTTT,CASSQGIPGQALNQPQHF
many,TRBJ2-1,TRBV4-2,TRBD2,TGTGCCAGCAGCCAAGAGAGCGGGAGCTCCTACAATGAGCAGTTCTTC,CASSQESGSSYNEQFF
few,TRBJ1-1,TRBV10-3,TRBD1,TGTGCCATCAGTGAGCCGGGACAGAAATTTAAGAACACTGAAGCTTTCTTT,CAISEPGQKFKNTEAFF
NA,TRBJ2-1,TRBV2,NA,TGTGGGGACTCCGGGGGTCACAATGAGCAGTTCTTC,CGDSGGHNEQFF
once,TRBJ2-5,TRBV6-5,NA,TGTGCCAGCAGTTACTCTCGACAGCAAGAGACCCAGTACTTC,CASSYSRQQETQYF
NA,TRBJ1-4,TRBV11-2,NA,TGTGCCAGCAGCGCCTCTCCATCACGGAATGAAAAACTGTTTTTT,CASSASPSRNEKLFF
NA,TRBJ2-2,TRBV6-5,NA,TGTGCCAGCAGTTTACTAGTTTCGGGCGGGGAGCTGTTTTTT,CASSLLVSGGELFF
few,TRBJ1-2,TRBV7-9,TRBD1,TGTGCCAGCAGCTTAGTCGCAGGGGGCGAAGGCTACACCTTC,CASSLVAGGEGYTF
few,TRBJ2-3,TRBV11-1,NA,TGTGCCAGCAGCTTACTACGGGGGGCGGCAGATACGCAGTATTTT,CASSLLRGAADTQYF
few,TRBJ1-2,TRBV5-4,TRBD1,TGTGCCAGCAGCCGGACAGGGTCCTACTATGGCTACACCTTC,CASSRTGSYYGYTF
few,TRBJ2-1,TRBV5-4,TRBD2,TGTGCCAGCAGCTTGTTCGTAGCGGGGCCCGACAATGAGCAGTTCTTC,CASSLFVAGPDNEQFF
NA,TRBJ1-2,TRBV7-7,NA,TGTGCTAGCAGCTTAGCCCCGGTGCTTGGAGTAACGGGGTATGGCTACACCTTC,CASSLAPVLGVTGYGYTF
few,TRBJ2-3,TRBV6-1,TRBD1,TGTGCCAGCAGCCGTGGGGAGACAGGGAGAGATACGCAGTATTTT,CASSRGETGRDTQYF
few,TRBJ2-3,TRBV11-1,NA,TGTGCCAGCAGCCTCCTTGTCGCGGGGGCCTCAGATACGCAGTATTTT,CASSLLVAGASDTQYF
NA,TRBJ2-2,TRBV4-3,NA,TGCGCCAGCAGCCCGGCGGAGATGGGGGTGATGGACACCGGGGAGCTGTTTTTT,CASSPAEMGVMDTGELFF
NA,TRBJ2-1,TRBV15,TRBD2,TGTGCCGCGGGGGGGGCCTACAATGAGCAGTTCTTC,CAAGGAYNEQFF
NA,TRBJ1-5,TRBV7-8,NA,TGTGCCAGCAGCTTCGTGGACAGTTTCTACAATCAGCCCCAGCATTTT,CASSFVDSFYNQPQHF
NA,TRBJ2-3,TRBV15,NA,TGTGCCACCAGCAGAGACGGGGCCAGCACAGATACGCAGTATTTT,CATSRDGASTDTQYF
NA,TRBJ1-5,TRBV7-8,NA,TGTGCCAGCAGCCCGGAGCCAGGGGTCAGTCAGCCCCAGCATTTT,CASSPEPGVSQPQHF
NA,TRBJ2-5,TRBV7-9,TRBD2,TGTGCCAGCAGCTTCCTGATTAGCGGGGAGTTAAAAGAGACCCAGTACTTC,CASSFLISGELKETQYF
NA,TRBJ1-3,TRBV7-9,TRBD1,TGTGCCAGCAGCTCCCCGGGACAGGGGCGTTCGAACACCATATATTTT,CASSSPGQGRSNTIYF
NA,TRBJ2-7,TRBV20-1,NA,TGCAGTGTTAGAAGACAGACACAGACCTACGAGCAGTACTTC,CSVRRQTQTYEQYF
NA,TRBJ1-2,TRBV12-3/TRBV12-4,NA,TGTGCCAGCCACCTCGGGCACACGAAAATACTCTATGGCTACACCTTC,CASHLGHTKILYGYTF
many,TRBJ1-2,TRBV7-2,NA,TGTGCCAGCAGTCTTACATCAGAATCTAACTATGGCTACACCTTC,CASSLTSESNYGYTF
many,TRBJ1-1,TRBV6-2/TRBV6-3,NA,TGTGCCAGCACACAAACCAGGTCCTGGACCACTGAAGCTTTCTTT,CASTQTRSWTTEAFF
NA,TRBJ2-7,TRBV12-3/TRBV12-4,TRBD2,TGTGCCAGCAGTCCTAGGACTAGCGGCAGCTCCTACGAGCAGTACTTC,CASSPRTSGSSYEQYF
NA,TRBJ2-1,TRBV11-2,NA,TGTGCCAGCAGCTTAGATCTGGGGGGCCTTTACAATGAGCAGTTCTTC,CASSLDLGGLYNEQFF
few,TRBJ2-1,TRBV4-1,TRBD2,TGCGCCAGCAGCCACCCTAAGCTAGCGGGGGCCTACAATGAGCAGTTCTTC,CASSHPKLAGAYNEQFF
few,TRBJ1-5,TRBV6-5,TRBD1,TGTGCCAGCAGTTATACTTACCAGGGGGCGTTGAGCAATCAGCCCCAGCATTTT,CASSYTYQGALSNQPQHF
few,TRBJ1-4,TRBV5-6,NA,TGTGCCAGCACCGACGGTGGAGGGGAAAAACTGTTTTTT,CASTDGGGEKLFF
NA,TRBJ2-3,TRBV4-3,TRBD2,TGCGCCAGCAGCCAAGCGATAGCGGGGGGGAAGATGGGATTAACAGATACGCAGTATTTT,CASSQAIAGGKMGLTDTQYF
many,TRBJ2-5,TRBV7-8,NA,TGTGCCAGCACCGTGACCCCGAGAAGGGTTGAGACCCAGTACTTC,CASTVTPRRVETQYF
few,TRBJ1-6,TRBV19,NA,TGTGCCAGTAGTTACAGGGAATTATCTTCACCCCTCCACTTT,CASSYRELSSPLHF
few,TRBJ2-2,TRBV4-3,NA,TGCGCCAGCAGCCAAGAACCTAGGACGGAGAACTCGAACACCGGGGAGCTGTTTTTT,CASSQEPRTENSNTGELFF
NA,TRBJ2-2,TRBV6-2/TRBV6-3,NA,TGTGCCAGCAGTTACGTTCCTATTAGGTTTGCTTTTAACACCGGGGAGCTGTTTTTT,CASSYVPIRFAFNTGELFF
NA,TRBJ1-1,TRBV9,NA,TGTGCCAGCAGCACAAAAGGGCGGACGGAAGCTTTCTTT,CASSTKGRTEAFF
NA,TRBJ1-1,TRBV12-3/TRBV12-4,NA,TGTGCCAGCAGTTTATTCCTCACTGAAGCTTTCTTT,CASSLFLTEAFF
NA,TRBJ2-5,TRBV12-3/TRBV12-4,TRBD2,TGTGCCAGCAGCTTGATAGGAAGCGGGGGGTTTTTTGGTGAGACCCAGTACTTC,CASSLIGSGGFFGETQYF
NA,TRBJ2-3,TRBV27,NA,TGTGCCAGCAGTCCGGGTGGGGCTCATATGGCAGATACGCAGTATTTT,CASSPGGAHMADTQYF
NA,TRBJ2-4,TRBV11-3,NA,TGTGCCAGCAGTCCGGACCGGGGAGCCAAAAACATTCAGTACTTC,CASSPDRGAKNIQYF
many,TRBJ2-2,TRBV6-6,NA,TGTGCCAGCAGTTACGGAGAGGGGTATACCGGGGAGCTGTTTTTT,CASSYGEGYTGELFF
NA,TRBJ2-6,TRBV7-6,NA,TGTGCCAGCAGCTTAGTTGGCGGGGATGGGGCCAACGTCCTGACTTTC,CASSLVGGDGANVLTF
few,TRBJ1-5,TRBV12-3/TRBV12-4,TRBD1,TGTGCCAGCAGGTTGAACAGGGGGAAATATAGCAATCAGCCCCAGCATTTT,CASRLNRGKYSNQPQHF
NA,TRBJ2-1,TRBV20-1,TRBD2,TGCAGTGCGGTCTCACTAGCGGGGTCTGGAAATGAGCAGTTCTTC,CSAVSLAGSGNEQFF
NA,TRBJ2-3,TRBV9,TRBD2,TGTGCCAGCAGCGTAGTAGGACTAGCGAGTACAGATACGCAGTATTTT,CASSVVGLASTDTQYF
NA,TRBJ2-3,TRBV25-1,NA,TGTGCCAGCAGTGAATTTAGCAGCACCTTCACAGATACGCAGTATTTT,CASSEFSSTFTDTQYF